The entry below describes one T cell receptor (beta chain). No antigen is known for it. Base qualities are not at hand, and no much larger clone is one base apart. In the germline V gene, CDR1 corresponds to ENHRY and CDR2 to SYGVKD. The CDR3, cysteine through phenylalanine, is 13 amino acids long. Of all the DNA, just the CDR3 is kept, 39 bases in frame from base 1. V is shortened by 7 bases, J by 5 bases, and the region joining them spans 14 bases. TCR beta CDR3 regions were amplified from RNA transcripts. For the first round of RT-PCR on the TCR CDR3, the HTBI primer set was used together with the Qiagen OneStep RT-PCR kit. Libraries were constructed in a second round of multiplex PCR, after which size selection and purification were carried out. Libraries were sequenced paired-end with 100 bp reads on an Illumina HiSeq2000. The original methods were these. SOAPnuke was used to process the raw data, with reads discarded if the reads contained adapters or uncalled bases, had a mean Phred below 15, or lacked an exact constant-primer or identifier match. High-quality paired reads were merged using COPE v1.2.5, and each unique nucleotide sequence was defined as a clonotype. MiTCR v1.1 was used to align the clonotypes against IMGT TRBV, TRBD and TRBJ reference segments. The analysis was restricted to V-J combinations with a frequency above 0.0001, which together covered around 99% of the repertoires. A TCS score was defined as the ratio between F50 (clonal expansion) and ExV (chaos), using BLOSUM62-based TCRdist between CDR3 peptides within each V-J. Welch's t-statistics and random forest reduced fewer than 550 V-J features to roughly 13, which were used in a naive Bayes classifier (R e1071). In-frame beta chains were kept once TCRdb had trimmed the public reads at Q25 with fastp and called clones with MiXCR. Entries that share a CDR3 protein sequence are merged under the most common genes and DNA. These V and J calls rely on TCRdb rather than the paper's analysis. The sample has hundreds of thousands of distinct CDR3 sequences on record, more than 45% of them singletons. Roughly 8.2% of the sample goes to the ten largest clones.

This sample was included in a study of T cells in Graves' hyperthyroidism and ophthalmopathy (dated by TCRdb to the late 2010s). In the study overall: A discovery cohort of about a hundred patients, approximately 44 with Graves' ophthalmopathy and 55 to 60 with stable Graves' hyperthyroidism, was used to find distinguishing TCR V-J signatures. Prospective prediction of ophthalmopathy was tested in an independent validation cohort of 18 to 20 hyperthyroidism patients and approximately 17 patients who later progressed to ophthalmopathy. The 90 to 100 discovery patients were randomly divided into training and test sets at a 7:3 ratio. Thyroid tissue and blood T-cell repertoires from about six Graves' hyperthyroidism patients were also compared in the study. After sampling, hyperthyroidism patients received methimazole starting at 30 mg daily, and ophthalmopathy patients received high-dose intravenous methylprednisolone. The paper reports TCR Vbeta CDR3 sequencing of 130 to 150 peripheral blood samples: around 41 ophthalmopathy, fewer than 80 hyperthyroidism and around 17 progressor patients. Beyond this particular receptor, the publication reports: Sample size was not statistically predetermined, and investigators were not blinded to group allocation. Ophthalmopathy was separated from stable hyperthyroidism by a 13 V-J signature model, with approximately 89% sensitivity and about 84% specificity obtained in cross-validation and 80%/75% obtained in testing. Most expanded thyroid clonotypes (frequency above 0.001) were also found in blood, which suggests that blood repertoires may mirror thyroid immune responses. In validation, the model predicted progression to ophthalmopathy with around 71% sensitivity and 72% to 75% specificity, a median of about six months before onset.

Stable Graves' hyperthyroidism was defined as no progression to ophthalmopathy during 18 months of follow-up. Hyperthyroidism patients were newly diagnosed, had a disease duration of under 2 months, and were aged 18 to 65 years. Patients with uncontrolled infections, other autoimmune diseases, pregnancy or lactation were excluded. Clinical symptoms, serum thyroxine and TRAb, thyroid ultrasound, and orbital computed tomography formed the basis for the diagnoses. Total RNA was extracted using Trizol reagent, and RNA quality was assessed on an Agilent 2100 Bioanalyzer. This chain is built from TRBV10-3 and TRBJ1-1; a weak D assignment points to TRBD1 (5 bases agree). Sample: peripheral blood or thyroid tissue (not recorded which). The TCR originated in a woman under 30 with Graves' hyperthyroidism. Donor details come from another sample of the same person, matched by shared clones. The sequenced DNA is TGTGCCATCAAGGACCTCAGGGATACTGAAGCTTTCTTT. Its protein product is CAIKDLRDTEAFF.